These 4 T cell receptor beta chains came from one sample sequenced in a study of OX40 agonist ivuxolimab in advanced cancers. Only in-frame clones appear in the TCRdb table, and some are missing; sequencing was by immunoSEQ multiplex PCR. The top ten clones hold approximately 2.3% of a sample with approximately 67,000 clones, around 86% of them seen once. This sample comprised CD4+ or CD8+ T cells sorted from blood, obtained in a trial of the OX40 agonist ivuxolimab. Source of these receptors: an adult with an advanced solid tumor such as melanoma, head and neck, liver or kidney cancer.

The chain joins TRBV5-5 to TRBJ2-5; 15 bases agree with TRBD2. Per germline, CDR1 SGHKS and CDR2 YYEKEE (reference sequence). This CDR3 has 17 residues. The V gene end was trimmed by 0 bases and the J gene end by 4 bases; junction bases not matched to a gene: 4. The CDR3 loop reads CASSLGGTSGRRETQYF. The CDR3, as DNA: TGTGCCAGCAGCTTGGGAGGGACTAGCGGGAGGAGAGAGACCCAGTACTTC.

This clone appeared once. V usage is TRBV11-3 and J usage is TRBJ2-7, with TRBD2 matching 9 bases. Germline values: CDR1 SGHNT, CDR2 YENEEA. Germline trimming cut 3 bases from V and 3 bases from J; bases unmatched to any gene: 3. The CDR3 spans 14 residues. In nucleotides, the CDR3 is TGTGCCAGCAGCTTTGAGCGGGGGGTCTACGAGCAGTACTTC. As protein: CASSFERGVYEQYF.

This chain joins TRBV7-2 and TRBJ2-5; D is unresolved. Trimming took 5 bases from V and 1 from J, leaving 17 bases between them. The CDR3 is 16 amino acids. The germline V gene encodes CDR1 SGHTA and CDR2 FQGNSA. The CDR3 nucleotides are TGTGCCAGCAGCACTCGAGGACGCGGACGCCAAGAGACCCAGTACTTC. This translates into CASSTRGRGRQETQYF. The complete variable domain, with remaining parts taken from reference TRBV7-2 and TRBJ2-5, reads GAGVSQSPSNKVTEKGKDVELRCDPISGHTALYWYRQSLGQGLEFLIYFQGNSAPDKSGLPSDRFSAERTGGSVSTLTIQRTQQEDSAVYLCASSTRGRGRQETQYFGPGTRLLVL.

The CDR3 protein is CATSRDPVPGELFF. CDR3 sequence (DNA): TGTGCCACCAGCAGAGATCCCGTTCCCGGGGAGCTGTTTTTT. The V gene is TRBV15, the J gene TRBJ2-2; D uncertain. Germline CDR1 LNHNV, CDR2 YYDKDF (reference sequence). V dropped 0 bases and J dropped 6 bases, with 8 bases sitting between them. This CDR3 is built from 14 residues.